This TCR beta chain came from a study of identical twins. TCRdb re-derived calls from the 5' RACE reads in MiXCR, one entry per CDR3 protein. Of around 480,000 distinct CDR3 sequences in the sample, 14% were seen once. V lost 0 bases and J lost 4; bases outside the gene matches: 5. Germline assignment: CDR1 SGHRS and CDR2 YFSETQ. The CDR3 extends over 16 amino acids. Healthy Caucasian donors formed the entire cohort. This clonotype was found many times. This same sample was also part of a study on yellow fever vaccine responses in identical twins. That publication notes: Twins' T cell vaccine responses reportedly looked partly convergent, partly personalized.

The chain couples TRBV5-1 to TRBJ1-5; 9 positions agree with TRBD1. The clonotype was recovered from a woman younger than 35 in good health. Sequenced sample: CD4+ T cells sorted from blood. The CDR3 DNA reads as TGCGCCAGCAGCTTGGGCCGGGACAGGGATAATCAGCCCCAGCATTTT. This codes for CASSLGRDRDNQPQHF. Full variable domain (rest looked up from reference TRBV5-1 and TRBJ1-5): KAGVTQTPRYLIKTRGQQVTLSCSPISGHRSVSWYQQTPGQGLQFLFEYFSETQRNKGNFPGRFSGRQFSNSRSEMNVSTLELGDSALYLCASSLGRDRDNQPQHFGDGTRLSIL.